Below are 11 T cell receptor beta chains sequenced from a single sample in a study of T-cell reconstitution after alpha-beta-depleted transplantation in children. TCRbeta library construction was performed incorporating unique molecular identifiers. From the PCR reads, TCRdb called clonotypes with MiXCR, one entry per CDR3 protein. Among fewer than 700,000 distinct CDR3 sequences listed, about an eighth were seen once. Specimen: PBMCs, mostly from graft donor cells, collected 360 days after TCRalphabeta/CD19-depleted stem cell transplant. The origin of the receptors is a male patient younger than 18 who had a stem cell transplant for acute myeloid leukemia, so the T cells may come from the graft donor.

This clonotype was observed many times. This chain links TRBV7-2 with TRBJ2-7; TRBD2 agrees at 10 bases. CDR1 is SGHTA and CDR2 is FQGNSA in the germline V gene. This CDR3 is 16 amino acids long. V gave up 1 base and J gave up 0 bases; unmatched junction bases: 3. The CDR3: CASSLEGLAISYEQYF. As DNA, the CDR3 is TGTGCCAGCAGCTTAGAGGGACTAGCGATCTCCTACGAGCAGTACTTC.

This clonotype was recorded many times. The chain couples TRBV28 to TRBJ2-7; possibly TRBD1 for D (6 bases). V was cut by 10 bases and J by 8 bases, with 21 bases left in between. The length of the CDR3 is 13 residues. The germline gives CDR1 MDHEN, CDR2 SYDVKM. The chain's CDR3 is CATSFRGFVKQYF. In DNA, the CDR3 is TGTGCCACCTCCTTTAGGGGGTTTGTAAAGCAGTACTTC.

The rearrangement links TRBV29-1 to TRBJ2-6; 7 bases map to TRBD2. CDR3 size: 17 residues. V was pared by 6 bases and J by 4 bases, with 15 bases of the junction left unmatched. Looked up from germline, CDR1 is SQVTM and CDR2 is ANQGSEA. DNA of the CDR3: TGCAGCGTCCCCTCCGGGAGGCTTACTTCCGGGGCCAACGTCCTGACTTTC. Protein sequence: CSVPSGRLTSGANVLTF.

The rearrangement links TRBV7-8 to TRBJ2-1; the D gene is possibly TRBD2 (7 bases). Per germline, CDR1 SGHVS and CDR2 FQNEAQ. Trimming stripped 7 bases from V and 4 bases from J, with 29 bases between. CDR3 length: 19 amino acids. CDR3 region: CASKEGGAGTKKIYNEQFF. The CDR3 DNA reads TGTGCCAGCAAGGAGGGGGGGGCCGGGACTAAAAAAATTTACAATGAGCAGTTCTTC.

The sample holds a few counts of this clonotype. The V and J genes are TRBV5-4 and TRBJ2-2, with D possibly called TRBD1 or TRBD2 (5 bases each). Germline V gives CDR1 SGHNT, CDR2 YYREEE (reference sequence). The CDR3 contains 17 residues. V was shortened by 3 bases and J by 5 bases, with 20 bases between the two germline ends. The DNA for the CDR3 is TGTGCCAGCAGCTCTGGGGGTGGGGATTTTCGGACCGGGGAGCTGTTTTTT. Translated, it gives CASSSGGGDFRTGELFF.

This clonotype was seen a handful of times. The chain couples TRBV7-2 to TRBJ1-4; possible D gene TRBD1, 6 bases. The CDR3 has 17 amino acids. The V and J ends lost 0 bases and 0 bases respectively, with 11 bases between them. CDR1 SGHTA and CDR2 FQGNSA come from the germline V gene. CDR3 nucleotide sequence: TGTGCCAGCAGCTTAGCGGGGGCGGGGGCAACTAATGAAAAACTGTTTTTT. Translated, it gives CASSLAGAGATNEKLFF.

This clonotype was found a few times. The V and J genes are TRBV9 and TRBJ2-2; weak D call: TRBD2 (5 bases). Trimming removed 4 bases from V and 6 bases from J, with 19 bases in between. CDR1 and CDR2 from the germline V gene are SGDLS and YYNGEE. The CDR3 sequence is 16 residues long. The CDR3 protein is CASSSSSSQPAGELFF. CDR3 DNA sequence: TGTGCCAGCAGCTCGTCTAGCAGCCAGCCGGCCGGGGAGCTGTTTTTT.

The CDR3, as DNA: TGTGCCAGTGGACAGCTACAAGAGACCCAGTACTTC. Its protein product is CASGQLQETQYF. This chain connects TRBV19 to TRBJ2-5; TRBD1 is a possible D gene (6 bases). CDR1 and CDR2 from the germline V gene are LNHDA and SQIVND (reference sequence). The CDR3 runs 12 residues. Trimming took 8 bases from V and 2 from J, leaving 9 bases between them.

V gene TRBV6-2 or TRBV6-3 combines with J gene TRBJ1-4, with no clear D. The CDR3 runs 15 residues. CDR1 and CDR2 (germline): MNHEY, SVGEGT. Trimming shortened V by 8 bases and J by 6 bases, and 19 bases separated the two germline ends. DNA for the CDR3: TGTGCCAGCGGCCCGGACGGACGGAAGGATGAAAAACTGTTTTTT. Its translation is CASGPDGRKDEKLFF.

The chain is built from TRBV6-2 or TRBV6-3 and TRBJ2-7, with 10 bases aligning to TRBD1. The J segment lost 2 bases and the V segment lost 2 bases, leaving 6 bases of the junction unmatched. This CDR3 region has 16 residues. Germline V lookup: CDR1 MNHEY, CDR2 SVGEGT. This chain's CDR3 is CASSYRRTGGTYEQYF. The CDR3, as DNA: TGTGCCAGCAGTTACAGGCGGACAGGGGGGACCTACGAGCAGTACTTC.

This clonotype has just a few counts. The J gene is TRBJ2-5, the V gene TRBV7-8, with D possibly being TRBD1 (5 bases). Germline V gene sequence: CDR1 SGHVS, CDR2 FQNEAQ. Trimming pared 1 base from V and 4 bases from J, leaving 10 bases between. This CDR3 contains 14 residues. Here the CDR3 DNA reads TGTGCCAGCAGCTTAGGTCCAGGGTCAGAGACCCAGTACTTC. Its protein is CASSLGPGSETQYF.